These 32 T cell receptor beta chains were all obtained from the same sample, sequenced in a study of Ad26.COV2.S vaccination and SARS-CoV-2 variants. Sequencing was performed with immunoSEQ multiplex PCR; in TCRdb, only in-frame clones are kept and a portion is missing. The sample lists hundreds of thousands of clones; about 87% were seen once. Documented treatment: 15 to 20 received Ad26.COV2.S at low or high dose, single or two shots; 5 received placebo; per-sample allocation not given. Repertoires come from day 63 after the first vaccine or placebo injection. Sequences were derived from peripheral blood, sampled in a trial of Ad26.COV2.S vaccine versus placebo. The origin of the receptors is a person aged 18-60 years who received the Ad26.COV2.S COVID-19 vaccine or a placebo.

V gene TRBV5-4 combines with J gene TRBJ2-7, with 12 bases that match TRBD2. The germline V gene encodes CDR1 SGHNT and CDR2 YYREEE (reference sequence). The CDR3 spans 14 residues. J lost 2 bases, V lost 4 bases, and 1 base had no gene match. The CDR3 region has the DNA TGTGCCAGCAGCACTAGCGGGGGGCCCTACGAGCAGTACTTC. This gives the protein CASSTSGGPYEQYF.

The rearrangement links TRBV11-3 to TRBJ2-2; TRBD1 is a possible D gene (6 bases). V was clipped by 5 bases and J by 0 bases, with 13 bases between them. CDR3 length: 16 amino acids. Germline values: CDR1 SGHNT, CDR2 YENEEA. The CDR3 reads CASSHHRVPNTGELFF. For the CDR3, the DNA is TGTGCCAGCAGCCATCACAGGGTACCGAACACCGGGGAGCTGTTTTTT.

The chain has TRBV12-3 or TRBV12-4 and TRBJ1-1; TRBD1 agrees at 8 bases. V was pared by 5 bases and J by 11 bases, with 10 bases of the junction left unmatched. There are 13 residues in the CDR3. CDR3 loop: CASSQITTGGAFF. The CDR3, as DNA: TGTGCCAGCAGTCAGATAACTACAGGGGGGGCTTTCTTT.

The rearrangement uses TRBV6-5 and TRBJ1-4; D unclear. The V end lost 0 bases, the J end lost 12 bases, and 8 bases lay between the germline ends. Germline V gives CDR1 MNHEY, CDR2 SVGAGI. CDR3 length: 12 residues. The CDR3 sequence: CASSYSNRELFF. The CDR3 nucleotides read TGTGCCAGCAGTTACTCGAACCGGGAACTGTTTTTT.

The chain couples TRBV18 to TRBJ2-7; TRBD1 agrees at 7 bases. Germline V gene lookup returns CDR1 KGHSH and CDR2 LQKENI. This CDR3 region has 13 residues. Trimming removed 3 bases from V and 5 bases from J; junction bases left unmatched: 4. This CDR3 is CASSPGQKNEQYF. The CDR3 DNA follows: TGTGCCAGCTCACCGGGACAGAAAAACGAGCAGTACTTC.

The DNA for the CDR3 is TGTGCCAGTAGTATTCAAAAAACCGGGACAGGAGGTGAGCAGTTCTTC. Translated: CASSIQKTGTGGEQFF. The V gene is TRBV19, the J gene TRBJ2-1; 8 bases agree with TRBD1. Per the germline V gene, CDR1 is LNHDA and CDR2 is SQIVND (reference sequence). Trimming at V came to 3 bases and at J to 9 bases, leaving 13 bases not matched to a gene. The CDR3 has 16 residues.

The chain joins TRBV5-6 to TRBJ2-7, with D possibly matching TRBD1 (6 bases). V was pared by 2 bases and J by 5 bases, with 17 bases between. Germline assignment: CDR1 SGHDT and CDR2 YYEEEE. The CDR3 has 15 amino acids. The CDR3 DNA follows: TGTGCCAGCAGCTTACGGCAGGGGATACCGCACGAGCAGTACTTC. It is translated as CASSLRQGIPHEQYF.

The chain employs TRBV15 and TRBJ1-4, with D perhaps TRBD1 (6 bases). The CDR3 is made up of 14 amino acids. Germline V gene data show CDR1 as LNHNV and CDR2 as YYDKDF (reference sequence). V lost 1 base and J lost 7, with 10 bases in between. CDR3 bases: TGTGCCACCAGCAGAGTAGGGGGGATTGAAAAACTGTTTTTT. Its translation is CATSRVGGIEKLFF.

The chain has TRBV7-2 and TRBJ2-3; 12 nucleotides align to TRBD1. V lost 3 bases to trimming and J lost 6 bases; unmatched junction nucleotides: 10. From germline, CDR1 is SGHTA and CDR2 FQGNSA. The CDR3 loop spans 17 amino acids. CDR3 sequence reads: CASSFLPGQGAWDTQYF. CDR3 bases: TGTGCCAGCAGCTTTCTACCGGGACAGGGGGCTTGGGATACGCAGTATTTT.

The chain links TRBV14 to TRBJ2-1; 7 nucleotides align to TRBD2. Germline CDR1 and CDR2: SGHDN and FVKESK. V lost 0 bases, J lost 3 bases, and 2 bases stayed unmatched. The CDR3 covers 15 residues. This chain's CDR3 is CASSQDGLVYNEQFF. The CDR3 coding sequence is TGTGCCAGCAGCCAAGACGGACTAGTCTACAATGAGCAGTTCTTC.

This chain connects TRBV3-1 (or the pseudogene TRBV3-2) to TRBJ1-1; D is possibly TRBD1 (5 bases). V was cut by 5 bases and J by 1 base, with 11 bases left in between. This CDR3 has 14 amino acids. Germline CDR1 reads LGHDT; CDR2 reads YNNKEL (reference sequence). CDR3 DNA: TGTGCCAGCAGCTCCTGGGACCAGAACACTGAAGCTTTCTTT. This gives the protein CASSSWDQNTEAFF.

The rearrangement links TRBV28 to TRBJ2-7, with D possibly being TRBD2 (5 bases). The germline gives CDR1 MDHEN, CDR2 SYDVKM. The CDR3 is 13 residues long. V lost 2 bases, J lost 1 base, and 6 bases lay in between. CDR3 in amino acids: CASSLRGSYEQYF. DNA of the CDR3: TGTGCCAGCAGTTTACGGGGATCCTACGAGCAGTACTTC. Full variable domain (missing parts from reference TRBV28 and TRBJ2-7): DVKVTQSSRYLVKRTGEKVFLECVQDMDHENMFWYRQDPGLGLRLIYFSYDVKMKEKGDIPEGYSVSREKKERFSLILESASTNQTSMYLCASSLRGSYEQYFGPGTRLTVT.

The J gene is TRBJ1-3, the V gene TRBV11-3; no clear D gene. V shed 4 bases and J shed 0 bases, with 7 bases lying between them. Per germline, CDR1 SGHNT and CDR2 YENEEA. This CDR3 is built from 14 residues. The chain's CDR3 is CASSSDPSGNTIYF. The DNA of the CDR3 is TGTGCCAGCAGCTCCGATCCCTCTGGAAACACCATATATTTT. Complete variable domain (other parts from reference TRBV11-3 and TRBJ1-3): EAGVVQSPRYKIIEKKQPVAFWCNPISGHNTLYWYLQNLGQGPELLIRYENEEAVDDSQLPKDRFSAERLKGVDSTLKIQPAELGDSAVYLCASSSDPSGNTIYFGEGSWLTVV.

This chain joins TRBV25-1 and TRBJ2-1, with 14 positions matching TRBD2. J gave up 6 bases and V 5 bases, and 6 bases lay outside the gene matches. Germline CDR1 and CDR2: MGHDK and SYGVNS. This CDR3 has 16 amino acids. The CDR3 protein is CASSKGLAGVGNEQFF. CDR3 coding DNA: TGTGCCAGCAGTAAGGGACTAGCGGGAGTTGGCAATGAGCAGTTCTTC. The full variable domain, its missing parts supplied by reference TRBV25-1 and TRBJ2-1, is EADIYQTPRYLVIGTGKKITLECSQTMGHDKMYWYQQDPGMELHLIHYSYGVNSTEKGDLSSESTVSRIRTEHFPLTLESARPSHTSQYLCASSKGLAGVGNEQFFGPGTRLTVL.

The chain joins TRBV12-3 or TRBV12-4 to TRBJ1-1; D not certain. The CDR3 sequence is 13 residues long. V was shortened by 1 base and J by 10 bases, with 13 bases between the two germline ends. The chain's CDR3 is CASSLEYGAAAFF. CDR3 DNA sequence: TGTGCCAGCAGTTTAGAGTACGGCGCCGCAGCTTTCTTT.

The V call is TRBV6-5, the J call TRBJ2-7; the D is unclear. CDR1 is MNHEY and CDR2 is SVGAGI in the germline V gene. The germline V and J ends were trimmed by 3 bases and 2 bases, with 14 bases remaining between them. This CDR3 has 15 residues. CDR3 bases: TGTGCCAGCAGTTATCTGGACGGAGTACCCTACGAGCAGTACTTC. It yields the protein CASSYLDGVPYEQYF.

V and J are TRBV19 and TRBJ1-5; D is undetermined. This CDR3 region has 12 residues. Germline lookup yields CDR1 LNHDA and CDR2 SQIVND (reference sequence). The ends were cut back, 3 bases at V and 6 bases at J, with 6 bases in the middle. The chain's CDR3 is CASSMMFQPQHF. The DNA of the CDR3 is TGTGCCAGTAGTATGATGTTTCAGCCCCAGCATTTT.

This clone is a singleton in its sample. The rearrangement joins TRBV29-1 to TRBJ2-2; D is uncertain. CDR1 is SQVTM, CDR2 ANQGSEA, per germline. The CDR3 extends over 12 amino acids. The V end was cut by 3 bases, the J end by 1 base, with 3 bases between. In nucleotides, the CDR3 is TGCAGCGTTGACCAGAACACCGGGGAGCTGTTTTTT. It translates to CSVDQNTGELFF.

V gene TRBV5-1 combines with J gene TRBJ1-1, with 7 positions matching TRBD1. The CDR3 contains 14 residues. Losses at the gene ends were 2 bases for V and 7 bases for J; bases not matched to a gene: 8. Germline CDR1 is SGHRS and CDR2 is YFSETQ. The CDR3, as DNA: TGCGCCAGCAGCTTTACAGGGGATTCGAGTGAAGCTTTCTTT. Amino acid sequence: CASSFTGDSSEAFF. The full variable domain, completed using reference TRBV5-1 and TRBJ1-1, is KAGVTQTPRYLIKTRGQQVTLSCSPISGHRSVSWYQQTPGQGLQFLFEYFSETQRNKGNFPGRFSGRQFSNSRSEMNVSTLELGDSALYLCASSFTGDSSEAFFGQGTRLTVV.

This chain links TRBV19 with TRBJ1-6; 9 bases map to TRBD1. The junction had 10 bases not matched to a gene; V was cut back by 8 bases and J by 14 bases. The CDR3 is 13 amino acids. CDR1 and CDR2 from the germline V gene are LNHDA and SQIVND (reference sequence). CDR3 sequence reads: CASGDRDIQALHF. DNA of the CDR3: TGTGCCAGTGGGGACAGGGATATTCAGGCCCTCCACTTT.

V and J are TRBV7-8 and TRBJ1-5; tentatively, D is TRBD1 (5 bases). This CDR3 spans 17 amino acids. CDR1 is SGHVS, CDR2 FQNEAQ, per germline. V dropped 5 bases and J dropped 6 bases, with 23 bases sitting between them. The DNA for the CDR3 is TGTGCCAGCAGCCCCTCACGTCGGAGGGACCCAAGTCAGCCCCAGCATTTT. Its protein is CASSPSRRRDPSQPQHF. Full variable domain (missing parts from reference TRBV7-8 and TRBJ1-5): GAGVSQSPRYKVAKRGQDVALRCDPISGHVSLFWYQQALGQGPEFLTYFQNEAQLDKSGLPSDRFFAERPEGSVSTLKIQRTQQEDSAVYLCASSPSRRRDPSQPQHFGDGTRLSIL.

This chain connects TRBV12-3 or TRBV12-4 to TRBJ1-2; D not resolved. The CDR3 has 12 amino acids. V lost 3 bases, J lost 5 bases, and 7 bases lay in between. CDR3 sequence (DNA): TGTGCCAGCAGTTTTAAGGGATATGGCTACACCTTC. This gives the protein CASSFKGYGYTF.

The chain couples TRBV7-2 to TRBJ1-6, with 9 positions matching TRBD1. V lost 5 bases and J lost 0; bases outside the gene matches: 5. The CDR3 has 17 residues. Germline V gene lookup returns CDR1 SGHTA and CDR2 FQGNSA. The CDR3 here is CASSQGQGTSYNSPLHF. CDR3 coding DNA: TGTGCCAGCAGCCAGGGACAGGGCACCTCCTATAATTCACCCCTCCACTTT.

V and J are TRBV4-1 and TRBJ2-3, with 8 bases identical to TRBD1. Germline V lookup: CDR1 MGHRA, CDR2 YSYEKL. CDR3 size: 15 residues. The V segment lost 8 bases and the J segment 6 bases; nucleotides outside the gene matches: 13. DNA of the CDR3: TGCGCCAGCGGTGTGGGGGACAGGAAGTTGGATACGCAGTATTTT. This encodes CASGVGDRKLDTQYF.

The chain carries TRBV7-2 and TRBJ2-7; TRBD2 agrees at 12 bases. CDR3 length equals 20 residues. Trimming cost V 0 bases and J 1 base; bases outside gene matches: 13. The germline CDR1 and CDR2 sequences are SGHTA and FQGNSA. CDR3: CASSLARASGRERGSYEQYF. The DNA of the CDR3 is TGTGCCAGCAGCTTAGCGAGGGCTAGCGGGAGGGAAAGGGGATCCTACGAGCAGTACTTC.

This clone has only one observation. The genes are TRBV4-3 and TRBJ2-7, with 8 nucleotides matching TRBD2. The CDR3 runs 15 residues. The germline V gene encodes CDR1 LGHNA and CDR2 YSLEER. V lost 1 base to trimming and J lost 2 bases; unmatched junction nucleotides: 4. The CDR3 DNA reads TGCGCCAGCAGCCAAGGAGATAGCGGGACCTACGAGCAGTACTTC. Translated: CASSQGDSGTYEQYF.

This rearrangement joins TRBV10-3 to TRBJ1-5, with 9 bases that match TRBD1. V dropped 2 bases and J dropped 4; count of bases not matched to a gene: 3. CDR3 length: 15 residues. From germline, CDR1 is ENHRY and CDR2 SYGVKD. The CDR3 nucleotides are TGTGCCATCAGTGAGACACAGGGGGCGAATCAGCCCCAGCATTTT. The encoded protein is CAISETQGANQPQHF.

J is TRBJ2-5 and V is TRBV5-5; tentatively, D is TRBD1 (5 bases). Germline values: CDR1 SGHKS, CDR2 YYEKEE (reference sequence). The CDR3 runs to 13 residues. The V gene lost 3 bases and the J gene lost 4 bases, with 10 bases spanning the gap. CDR3 in DNA: TGTGCCAGCAGCTCCGCAGGGCCAGAGACCCAGTACTTC. This encodes CASSSAGPETQYF.

The chain joins TRBV27 to TRBJ2-7, with 7 bases that match TRBD1. V lost 4 bases to trimming and J lost 2 bases; unmatched junction nucleotides: 5. This CDR3 is built from 14 residues. In germline, CDR1 is MNHEY, CDR2 SMNVEV (reference sequence). The CDR3 DNA reads as TGTGCCAGCAGTTCCTGGGACAGAACCTACGAGCAGTACTTC. This gives the protein CASSSWDRTYEQYF.

At least ten counts were recorded for this clone. V is TRBV27 and J is TRBJ2-1; D call uncertain. Trimming stripped 3 bases from V and 5 bases from J, with 2 bases between. This CDR3 region has 11 residues. Germline lookup yields CDR1 MNHEY and CDR2 SMNVEV (reference sequence). The CDR3 loop is CASSFNNEQFF. For the CDR3, the DNA is TGTGCCAGCAGTTTTAACAATGAGCAGTTCTTC.

This clone was observed once. The DNA of the CDR3 is TGTGCCAGCAGCGTAATTGATGGAGGTCGGAGCGGGAGCCCTACGGAGCAGTTCTTC. This translates into CASSVIDGGRSGSPTEQFF. The chain is built from TRBV9 and TRBJ2-1, with 8 bases aligning to TRBD2. V dropped 1 base and J dropped 10; count of bases not matched to a gene: 22. This CDR3 spans 19 amino acids. Germline V gene data show CDR1 as SGDLS and CDR2 as YYNGEE.

The gene calls are TRBV7-9 and TRBJ2-7, with no clear D. The V end lost 2 bases, the J end lost 7 bases, and 6 bases lay between the germline ends. The CDR3 totals 11 residues. Germline V gene sequence: CDR1 SEHNR, CDR2 FQNEAQ (reference sequence). CDR3 residues: CASSLTLEQYF. CDR3 DNA: TGTGCCAGCAGCTTAACCCTGGAGCAGTACTTC.